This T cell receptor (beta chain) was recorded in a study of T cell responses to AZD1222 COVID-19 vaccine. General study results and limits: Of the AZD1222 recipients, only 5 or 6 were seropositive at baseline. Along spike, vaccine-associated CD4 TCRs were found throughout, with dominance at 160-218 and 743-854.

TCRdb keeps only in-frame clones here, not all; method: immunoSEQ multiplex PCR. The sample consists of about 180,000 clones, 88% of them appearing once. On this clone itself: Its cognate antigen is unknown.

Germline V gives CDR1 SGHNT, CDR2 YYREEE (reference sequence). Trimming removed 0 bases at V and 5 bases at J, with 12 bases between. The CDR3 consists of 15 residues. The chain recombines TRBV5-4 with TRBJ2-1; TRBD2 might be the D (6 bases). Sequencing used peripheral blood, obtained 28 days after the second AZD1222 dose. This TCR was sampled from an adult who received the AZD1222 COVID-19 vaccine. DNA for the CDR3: TGTGCCAGCAGCTTGGCCTCGGGAGTGAACAATGAGCAGTTCTTC. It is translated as CASSLASGVNNEQFF.